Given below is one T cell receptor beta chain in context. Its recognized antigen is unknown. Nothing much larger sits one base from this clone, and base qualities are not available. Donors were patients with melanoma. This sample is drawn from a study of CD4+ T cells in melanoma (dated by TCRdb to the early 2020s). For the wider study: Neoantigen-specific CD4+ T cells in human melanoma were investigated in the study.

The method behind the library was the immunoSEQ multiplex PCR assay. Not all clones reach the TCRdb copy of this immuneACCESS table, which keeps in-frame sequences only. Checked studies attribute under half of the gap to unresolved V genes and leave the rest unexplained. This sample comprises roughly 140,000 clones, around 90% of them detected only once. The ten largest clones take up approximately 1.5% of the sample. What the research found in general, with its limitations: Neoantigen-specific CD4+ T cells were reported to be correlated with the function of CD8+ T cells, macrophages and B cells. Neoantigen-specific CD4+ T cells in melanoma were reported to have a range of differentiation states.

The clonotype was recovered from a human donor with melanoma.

CDR3 protein: CASSYRGAGTNEKLFF. The nucleotides are TGTGCCAGCAGCTATCGGGGGGCAGGGACTAATGAAAAACTGTTTTTT. The rearranged segments are TRBV7-8 and TRBJ1-4, with TRBD1 as a weak D call on 6 bases. According to the germline V gene, CDR1 reads SGHVS and CDR2 reads FQNEAQ. The trim is 4 bases for V and 2 bases for J, with a gap of 14 bases between the germline ends. From cysteine to phenylalanine, the CDR3 is 16 amino acids long. The kept DNA is CDR3 alone, 48 bases in frame from the first base.